This is a list of T cell receptor beta chains from one sample in a study of glioma-infiltrating T cells after dendritic cell vaccination. Sequencing was performed with immunoSEQ multiplex PCR; in TCRdb, only in-frame clones are kept and a portion is missing. The repertoire holds approximately 90,000 clones, with under 90% as singletons. The starting material was blood, obtained before dendritic cell vaccination. These receptors were collected from a human donor with glioblastoma. Each CDR3 is given with its conserved first and last residue. Each record gives: D gene, clone size, J gene, V gene, CDR3 protein, CDR3 DNA. A D gene is named only where the DNA matches it firmly. Size tells how often a clone was seen (once, few, many) or the class of an expanded clone, and some rows leave it out.

>-|-|TRBJ1-5|TRBV6-5
CASKLGGGSNQPQHF
TGTGCCAGCAAATTGGGGGGAGGTAGCAATCAGCCCCAGCATTTT
>TRBD1|-|TRBJ1-4|TRBV27
CASSLPRQGNEKLFF
TGTGCCAGCAGTTTACCCCGACAGGGAAATGAAAAACTGTTTTTT
>TRBD1|-|TRBJ1-5|TRBV5-8
CASSLRYGTGNQPQHF
TGTGCCAGCAGCTTGAGGTACGGGACAGGGAATCAGCCCCAGCATTTT
>-|-|TRBJ2-7|TRBV7-7
CASSPAGSYEQYF
TGTGCCAGCAGCCCCGCGGGCTCCTACGAGCAGTACTTC
>-|-|TRBJ2-7|TRBV7-2
CASSSRQGPYEQYF
TGTGCCAGCAGCTCCCGCCAGGGCCCCTACGAGCAGTACTTC
>TRBD1|-|TRBJ1-2|TRBV11-3
CASSLGRGSKYGYTF
TGTGCCAGCAGCTTAGGCAGGGGGTCGAAGTATGGCTACACCTTC
>-|-|TRBJ2-5|TRBV4-2
CASSQGGETVQETQYF
TGTGCCAGCAGCCAAGGCGGCGAGACAGTACAAGAGACCCAGTACTTC
>-|-|TRBJ1-5|TRBV5-1
CASSLDGQSNQPQHF
TGCGCCAGCAGCTTGGATGGGCAATCCAATCAGCCCCAGCATTTT
>-|-|TRBJ1-2|TRBV18
CASSPLAANYGYTF
TGTGCCAGCTCACCACTTGCGGCAAACTATGGCTACACCTTC
>-|-|TRBJ2-3|TRBV7-9
CASSLGGEDTQYF
TGTGCCAGCAGCTTAGGCGGAGAGGATACGCAGTATTTT
>TRBD1|-|TRBJ1-5|TRBV27
CASSQRQGVGYQPQHF
TGTGCCAGCAGTCAAAGGCAGGGGGTCGGTTATCAGCCCCAGCATTTT
>TRBD2|-|TRBJ2-1|TRBV7-9
CASSLAGRNEQFF
TGTGCCAGCAGTCTAGCGGGGCGGAATGAGCAGTTCTTC
>TRBD2|-|TRBJ2-5|TRBV7-2
CASSLGASGGETQYF
TGTGCCAGCAGCTTAGGGGCTAGCGGGGGGGAGACCCAGTACTTC
>TRBD1|-|TRBJ2-7|TRBV5-1
CASSGGQGSYEQYF
TGCGCCAGCAGCGGAGGACAGGGGAGCTACGAGCAGTACTTC
>TRBD1|-|TRBJ2-7|TRBV11-3
CASSFQGATSYEQYF
TGTGCCAGCAGCTTTCAGGGGGCAACATCCTACGAGCAGTACTTC
>-|-|TRBJ1-4|TRBV5-1
CASSLDPGATNEKLFF
TGCGCCAGCAGCTTAGACCCAGGTGCAACTAATGAAAAACTGTTTTTT
>TRBD2|once|TRBJ2-1|TRBV2
CASSTAGSGGPHEQFF
TGTGCCAGCAGTACTGCTGGGAGCGGGGGGCCCCATGAGCAGTTCTTC
>TRBD1|-|TRBJ2-1|TRBV9
CASSVAGQGAGEQFF
TGTGCCAGCAGCGTAGCCGGGCAGGGGGCCGGTGAGCAGTTCTTC